This T cell receptor beta chain was sequenced in a study of regulatory T cells in long-lasting Graves disease. Across the study: Prior antithyroid drug treatment in newly diagnosed Graves' patients lasted under 3 months.

Time point defined: newly diagnosed GD, antithyroid drugs for less than 3 months. The TCR library was prepared using RNA isolated from PBMCs. Findings of the study overall: Among the persistent patients, some 2,900 public clonotypes were shared, more than the approximately 970 shared among new patients. Gene preferences differed: TRBV28, TRBJ1-2, TRBJ2-5 in persistent cases.

From germline, CDR1 is MNHNS and CDR2 SASEGT. V lost 9 bases, J lost 2 bases, and 15 bases lay in between. This CDR3 spans 14 amino acids. This clonotype has a count of ten or more. Its target is not known. Through Arm-PCR of CDR3 regions and iRepertoire HTBI primers, TCR beta libraries were built. TCRdb ran MiXCR on the multiplex PCR reads and lists one entry per CDR3 protein. The sample includes roughly 420,000 distinct CDR3 sequences, around 15% seen only once; the top ten take about 24%. The chain joins TRBV6-1 to TRBJ2-3; D is perhaps TRBD2 (6 bases). The sequencing here drew on peripheral blood mononuclear cells (PBMCs), taken at new diagnosis, from a patient treated with antithyroid drugs. This receptor was obtained from a female donor with Graves disease. In DNA form, the CDR3 reads TGTGCCAGTGGGTTGGAGGGAGTCACAGATACGCAGTATTTT. This sequence encodes CASGLEGVTDTQYF.